The clone carrying this T cell receptor beta chain was observed at least ten times. As yet, its antigen is unknown. The data derive from a study of neurological immune-mediated disorders. General study points: CDR3 amino acid sequences of expanded clones were not shared across subjects, a result suggesting private repertoires in all groups.

Trimming took 5 bases from V and 4 from J, leaving 17 bases between them. Looked up from germline, CDR1 is DFQATT and CDR2 is SNEGSKA (reference sequence). This CDR3 contains 14 residues. TCRdb called the 5' RACE reads again in MiXCR, with one record for every CDR3 protein. The data show 40,000 to 50,000 distinct CDR3 sequences, 9% to 12% seen once. Source material: PBMCs. The TCR sequence derives from a woman aged 40-49 years with HTLV-1-associated myelopathy (HAM/TSP). The chain recombines TRBV20-1 with TRBJ2-5; possibly TRBD2 for D (7 bases). This chain's CDR3 is CSAPRRGGTETQYF. The CDR3, as DNA: TGCAGTGCTCCCCGGCGCGGGGGCACAGAGACCCAGTACTTC.